These 5 T cell receptor beta chains share one sample of origin, sequenced in a study of blood T cell repertoires in COVID-19. The assay was immunoSEQ multiplex PCR, and TCRdb's table has in-frame clones only and misses some. The table records approximately 200,000 clones, approximately 94% of them present only once. Material for sequencing was peripheral blood. These receptors were collected from a man between 25 and 39 years old with COVID-19, enrolled during active disease.

This chain connects TRBV18 to TRBJ1-2; 10 nucleotides match TRBD1. V was clipped by 3 bases and J by 7 bases; unmatched bases: 8. This CDR3 comprises 15 residues. Germline assignment: CDR1 KGHSH and CDR2 LQKENI. The CDR3 reads CASSPPGQGSSGYTF. CDR3 bases: TGTGCCAGCTCACCTCCGGGACAGGGGTCCTCTGGCTACACCTTC.

The CDR3 coding sequence is TGTGCCAGCAAACGCGGGTGGAACGGGAATCAGCCCCAGCATTTT. Amino acid sequence: CASKRGWNGNQPQHF. The gene calls are TRBV6-5 and TRBJ1-5; D not certain. Germline V lookup: CDR1 MNHEY, CDR2 SVGAGI. V lost 7 bases to trimming and J lost 4 bases, with 17 bases between them. The CDR3 is 15 residues long.

J is TRBJ1-1 and V is TRBV12-3 or TRBV12-4; TRBD1 aligns across 7 bases. V shed 4 bases, J shed 7 bases, and the junction held 6 bases outside the gene matches. The CDR3 sequence is 13 residues long. CDR3: CASSSGGQYEAFF. The CDR3 nucleotides are TGTGCCAGCAGTTCCGGGGGACAGTATGAAGCTTTCTTT.

V is TRBV4-1 and J is TRBJ1-1; TRBD1 matches 7 bases. This CDR3 has 15 amino acids. The V segment lost 0 bases and the J segment 10 bases; nucleotides outside the gene matches: 11. CDR1 and CDR2 from the germline V gene are MGHRA and YSYEKL. The CDR3 DNA sequence: TGCGCCAGCAGCCAAGATCCCGGGACAGTGAAGAGAGCTTTCTTT. It encodes CASSQDPGTVKRAFF.

The chain uses TRBV3-1 (or the pseudogene TRBV3-2) and TRBJ1-2; D unclear. The CDR3 runs 12 residues. Per germline, CDR1 LGHDT and CDR2 YNNKEL (reference sequence). Trimming left V 7 bases short and J 8 bases short, with 14 bases between. CDR3 nucleotide sequence: TGTGCCAGCATGGAGGTGGGCAGCGGCTACACCTTC. Its protein is CASMEVGSGYTF.